The rows below give T cell receptor beta chains drawn from one sample of a study of cytomegalovirus exposure and HLA in healthy donors. TCRdb's table, derived via immunoSEQ multiplex PCR, lists solely in-frame clones and lacks some. The sample contains 150,000 to 200,000 clones, approximately 84% of which appear only once. The material sequenced was PBMCs. These receptors were obtained from a man younger than 30 in good health and CMV-seropositive. Both conserved end residues are part of each CDR3. The order of the fields is V gene, J gene, clone size, D gene, CDR3 DNA, CDR3 protein. A D gene is named only where the DNA matches it firmly. Clone sizes are given selectively: once, few, many, or a class where the clone is expanded.

V gene: TRBV28
J gene: TRBJ2-7
clone size: -
D gene: TRBD2
CDR3 DNA: TGTGCCAGCTACCTTCGGGGGGGGCCGTACGAGCAGTACTTC
CDR3 protein: CASYLRGGPYEQYF

V gene: TRBV14
J gene: TRBJ1-2
clone size: few
D gene: TRBD1
CDR3 DNA: TGTGCCAGCAGCCCCGAAACGGACAGGGGCTACACCTTC
CDR3 protein: CASSPETDRGYTF

V gene: TRBV6-4
J gene: TRBJ2-3
clone size: -
D gene: -
CDR3 DNA: TGTGCCAGCAGTGAGGGGGAGGCAGATACGCAGTATTTT
CDR3 protein: CASSEGEADTQYF

V gene: TRBV5-1
J gene: TRBJ2-3
clone size: -
D gene: TRBD2
CDR3 DNA: TGCGCCAGCAGTCCGGGGGGATATATGGAAGATACGCAGTATTTT
CDR3 protein: CASSPGGYMEDTQYF

V gene: TRBV5-1
J gene: TRBJ2-7
clone size: -
D gene: TRBD1
CDR3 DNA: TGCGCCAGCAGCTTGGCCCCGCAGGGGGCGGCCGAGCAGTACTTC
CDR3 protein: CASSLAPQGAAEQYF

V gene: TRBV9
J gene: TRBJ2-1
clone size: -
D gene: -
CDR3 DNA: TGTGCCAGCAGCGGCTTGGGCACAGACAATGAGCAGTTCTTC
CDR3 protein: CASSGLGTDNEQFF

V gene: TRBV7-2
J gene: TRBJ2-1
clone size: -
D gene: TRBD1
CDR3 DNA: TGTGCCAGCAGCTTAGCCAGGGTAGAAAGGGGGCTCTTC
CDR3 protein: CASSLARVERGLF

V gene: TRBV10-3
J gene: TRBJ1-2
clone size: -
D gene: TRBD1
CDR3 DNA: TGTGCCATCAGTGGGGGACAGGGGGCTAACTATGGCTACACCTTC
CDR3 protein: CAISGGQGANYGYTF

V gene: TRBV30
J gene: TRBJ1-1
clone size: -
D gene: TRBD1
CDR3 DNA: TGTGCCTGGAGGACAGGGCCAAACACTGAAGCTTTCTTT
CDR3 protein: CAWRTGPNTEAFF

V gene: TRBV5-4
J gene: TRBJ2-7
clone size: -
D gene: TRBD2
CDR3 DNA: TGTGCCAGCAGCCAAGGGTTTAGCGGGAGGCCGTACGAGCAGTACTTC
CDR3 protein: CASSQGFSGRPYEQYF

V gene: TRBV27
J gene: TRBJ2-7
clone size: many
D gene: -
CDR3 DNA: TGTGCCAGCAGTTTAGCTCGAGTCTCCTACGAGCAGTACTTC
CDR3 protein: CASSLARVSYEQYF

V gene: TRBV5-8
J gene: TRBJ1-1
clone size: -
D gene: -
CDR3 DNA: TGTGCCAGCAGCTTGGAAGTTTGGCGGGGAGACACTGAAGCTTTCTTT
CDR3 protein: CASSLEVWRGDTEAFF

V gene: TRBV9
J gene: TRBJ1-2
clone size: -
D gene: TRBD1
CDR3 DNA: TGTGCCAGCACTCGGGACAGGGAAGGCTACACCTTC
CDR3 protein: CASTRDREGYTF

V gene: TRBV27
J gene: TRBJ2-7
clone size: -
D gene: -
CDR3 DNA: TGTGCCAGCAAGGGCGGGCCCCACGAGCAGTACTTC
CDR3 protein: CASKGGPHEQYF

V gene: TRBV19
J gene: TRBJ1-2
clone size: -
D gene: -
CDR3 DNA: TGTGCCAGTAGTATATCAGGGGCCAACTATGGCTACACCTTC
CDR3 protein: CASSISGANYGYTF

V gene: TRBV6-5
J gene: TRBJ2-7
clone size: many
D gene: -
CDR3 DNA: TGTGCCAGCAGGCTATCGAATTACGAGCAGTACTTC
CDR3 protein: CASRLSNYEQYF

V gene: TRBV6-6
J gene: TRBJ1-1
clone size: -
D gene: TRBD1
CDR3 DNA: TGTGCCAGCAGCACGACAGGGGAGAACACTGAAGCTTTCTTT
CDR3 protein: CASSTTGENTEAFF

V gene: TRBV6-5
J gene: TRBJ1-1
clone size: -
D gene: -
CDR3 DNA: TGTGCCAGCTTTAAGGGGCTGCACACTGAAGCTTTCTTT
CDR3 protein: CASFKGLHTEAFF

V gene: TRBV13
J gene: TRBJ2-7
clone size: -
D gene: -
CDR3 DNA: TGTGCCAGCAGCTTTGATGGGGGCCTCTCCTACGAGCAGTACTTC
CDR3 protein: CASSFDGGLSYEQYF

V gene: TRBV28
J gene: TRBJ1-2
clone size: -
D gene: TRBD1
CDR3 DNA: TGTGCCAGCAGTACCACGGACAGGGTTGGCTACACCTTC
CDR3 protein: CASSTTDRVGYTF

V gene: TRBV27
J gene: TRBJ2-3
clone size: -
D gene: TRBD2
CDR3 DNA: TGTGCCAGCAGTCAACTAGCGGGAGGTTACACAGATACGCAGTATTTT
CDR3 protein: CASSQLAGGYTDTQYF

V gene: TRBV28
J gene: TRBJ2-6
clone size: -
D gene: -
CDR3 DNA: TGTGCCAGCAGTTTAAGCGGGGGGGCCAACGTCCTGACTTTC
CDR3 protein: CASSLSGGANVLTF

V gene: TRBV28
J gene: TRBJ2-7
clone size: many
D gene: TRBD1
CDR3 DNA: TGTGCCAGCAGAGTCCCCGGGACAGGGAGCTACGAGCAGTACTTC
CDR3 protein: CASRVPGTGSYEQYF

V gene: TRBV10-3
J gene: TRBJ2-7
clone size: -
D gene: TRBD2
CDR3 DNA: TGTGCCATCAGTGACCCGACTAGCGGGAGCTCCTACGAGCAGTACTTC
CDR3 protein: CAISDPTSGSSYEQYF

V gene: TRBV27
J gene: TRBJ2-2
clone size: once
D gene: -
CDR3 DNA: TGTGCCAGCAGTCCGACACAGTTCACCGGGGAGCTGTTTTTT
CDR3 protein: CASSPTQFTGELFF

V gene: TRBV12-5
J gene: TRBJ2-5
clone size: -
D gene: -
CDR3 DNA: TGTGCTAGTGGTTCCGACGGGAAAGAGACCCAGTACTTC
CDR3 protein: CASGSDGKETQYF

V gene: TRBV27
J gene: TRBJ1-1
clone size: -
D gene: TRBD1
CDR3 DNA: TGTGCCAGCAGCTCCCGACAGGGGGCTTTATTGGCGAACACTGAAGCTTTCTTT
CDR3 protein: CASSSRQGALLANTEAFF

V gene: TRBV15
J gene: TRBJ2-5
clone size: -
D gene: TRBD1
CDR3 DNA: TGTGCCACCAGTTGGGGACAGGGGGAGGCAGAGACCCAGTACTTC
CDR3 protein: CATSWGQGEAETQYF

V gene: TRBV7-2
J gene: TRBJ1-3
clone size: -
D gene: -
CDR3 DNA: TGTGCCAGCAGCTTTGGGGGCTCGCCGACCATATATTTT
CDR3 protein: CASSFGGSPTIYF

V gene: TRBV9
J gene: TRBJ2-5
clone size: -
D gene: -
CDR3 DNA: TGTGCCAGCAGCGCCCCCCGGGAGACCCAGTACTTC
CDR3 protein: CASSAPRETQYF

V gene: TRBV6-5
J gene: TRBJ2-1
clone size: -
D gene: TRBD1
CDR3 DNA: TGTGCCAGCAGTTATACAAGGGGGCTGTACAATGAGCAGTTCTTC
CDR3 protein: CASSYTRGLYNEQFF

V gene: TRBV7-2
J gene: TRBJ1-4
clone size: -
D gene: -
CDR3 DNA: TGTGCCAGCAGCTTAGCGCCCAGGGGTTATGAAAAACTGTTTTTT
CDR3 protein: CASSLAPRGYEKLFF

V gene: TRBV14
J gene: TRBJ2-2
clone size: -
D gene: TRBD2
CDR3 DNA: TGTGCCAGCAGCCAAGTAGCGGGCGTTACCGGGGAGCTGTTTTTT
CDR3 protein: CASSQVAGVTGELFF

V gene: TRBV6-5
J gene: TRBJ1-4
clone size: -
D gene: -
CDR3 DNA: TGTGCCAGCGGAGACAGGTTTGAGAAACTGTTTTTT
CDR3 protein: CASGDRFEKLFF

V gene: TRBV11-2
J gene: TRBJ2-2
clone size: -
D gene: -
CDR3 DNA: TGTGCCAGCAGCCCCGGGACTTTCCCCACCGGGGAGCTGTTTTTT
CDR3 protein: CASSPGTFPTGELFF

V gene: TRBV28
J gene: TRBJ1-4
clone size: once
D gene: -
CDR3 DNA: TGTGCCAGCAGCGCAAAACAGGCCCCACTTAATGAAAAACTGTTTTTT
CDR3 protein: CASSAKQAPLNEKLFF

V gene: TRBV29-1
J gene: TRBJ2-7
clone size: -
D gene: -
CDR3 DNA: TGCAGCGTTAAATTTGACAGACCCCTCTACTTC
CDR3 protein: CSVKFDRPLYF

V gene: TRBV20-1
J gene: TRBJ2-5
clone size: -
D gene: -
CDR3 DNA: TGCAGTGCTCCGGACATGCGAACCCAGTACTTC
CDR3 protein: CSAPDMRTQYF

V gene: TRBV27
J gene: TRBJ2-6
clone size: -
D gene: -
CDR3 DNA: TGTGCCAGCAGTTCCCTGAGCTCTGGGGCCAACGTCCTGACTTTC
CDR3 protein: CASSSLSSGANVLTF

V gene: TRBV13
J gene: TRBJ2-5
clone size: -
D gene: TRBD2
CDR3 DNA: TGTGCCAGCCGGACTAGCGGAGGCGGAGAGACCCAGTACTTC
CDR3 protein: CASRTSGGGETQYF

V gene: TRBV4-3
J gene: TRBJ2-6
clone size: -
D gene: -
CDR3 DNA: TGCGCCAGCAGCCAAACCCAGGATGGGGCCAACGTCCTGACTTTC
CDR3 protein: CASSQTQDGANVLTF

V gene: TRBV5-6
J gene: TRBJ2-7
clone size: -
D gene: TRBD1
CDR3 DNA: TGTGCCAGCAGCTACTCCGGGACAGTTGCCTACGAGCAGTACTTC
CDR3 protein: CASSYSGTVAYEQYF